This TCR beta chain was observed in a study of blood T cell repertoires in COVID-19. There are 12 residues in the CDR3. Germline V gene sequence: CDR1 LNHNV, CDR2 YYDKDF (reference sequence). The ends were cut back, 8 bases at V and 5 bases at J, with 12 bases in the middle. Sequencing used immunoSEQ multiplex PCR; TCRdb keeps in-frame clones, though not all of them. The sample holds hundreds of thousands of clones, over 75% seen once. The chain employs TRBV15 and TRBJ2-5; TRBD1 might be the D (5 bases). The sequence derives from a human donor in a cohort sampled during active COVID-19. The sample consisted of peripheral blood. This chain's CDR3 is CATARTMETQYF. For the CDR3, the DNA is TGTGCCACCGCAAGGACAATGGAGACCCAGTACTTC.